These 9 T cell receptor beta chains came from one sample sequenced in a study of cytomegalovirus exposure and HLA in healthy donors. A multiplex PCR was run with 60 Vbeta primers and 13 Jbeta primers. TCRdb's copy holds only in-frame clones and misses some; the assay was immunoSEQ multiplex PCR. The table shows 150,000 to 200,000 clones, with 70% to 90% occurring only once. Sequencing was done on a sample of PBMCs. These receptor sequences come from a woman in her twenties or thirties in good health and CMV-seropositive.

In its sample, this clone was seen a few times. The chain links TRBV5-1 to TRBJ2-3; 11 bases map to TRBD2. Unmatched junction bases numbered 3, after V lost 1 base and J lost 5 bases. The CDR3 loop spans 15 amino acids. CDR1 is SGHRS, CDR2 YFSETQ, per germline. This CDR3 is CASSLTSGGGDTQYF. In DNA, the CDR3 is TGCGCCAGCAGCTTGACTAGCGGGGGTGGAGATACGCAGTATTTT.

The rearrangement joins TRBV28 to TRBJ1-5, with D unclear. Germline CDR1 is MDHEN and CDR2 is SYDVKM. V lost 3 bases and J 2 bases, leaving 14 bases between the germline ends. The CDR3 totals 16 residues. CDR3 nucleotides: TGTGCCAGCAGTTTGGCGCTTGGGCGCCGCAATCAGCCCCAGCATTTT. This codes for CASSLALGRRNQPQHF.

Notes on this clone: The junction does not match germline at one end; this may be a read error. The chain joins TRBV19 to TRBJ1-5; TRBD1 might be the D (5 bases). Germline V CDR1 and CDR2: LNHDA, SQIVND (reference sequence). The CDR3 is made up of 15 amino acids. DNA for the CDR3: TGTGCCAGTAGAATAGCGGGGGACGGCAATCAGCCCCAGCATTTT. It encodes CASRIAGDGNQPQHF.

This clone has only a few counts. This chain uses TRBV30 with TRBJ1-3; TRBD1 aligns across 7 bases. After removal of 2 bases from V and 0 bases from J, the junction contained 10 bases not matched to a gene. Per the germline V gene, CDR1 is GTSNPN and CDR2 is SVGIG (reference sequence). CDR3 size: 17 residues. The CDR3 is CAWSTWDRLHSGNTIYF. For the CDR3, the DNA is TGTGCCTGGAGTACATGGGACAGACTACACTCTGGAAACACCATATATTTT.

The chain joins TRBV19 to TRBJ2-3; 10 nucleotides match TRBD2. CDR3 length: 16 amino acids. V was clipped by 5 bases and J by 2 bases; unmatched bases: 7. Per germline, CDR1 LNHDA and CDR2 SQIVND (reference sequence). The CDR3, as DNA: TGTGCCAGTAGTTTGGGACTAGCGAGTTTCACAGATACGCAGTATTTT. This codes for CASSLGLASFTDTQYF.

The sample holds a few counts of this clone. At one end the junction does not follow the germline gene, possibly because of a read error. V gene TRBV7-9 combines with J gene TRBJ1-2; TRBD1 matches 7 bases. Looked up from germline, CDR1 is SEHNR and CDR2 is FQNEAQ (reference sequence). This CDR3 contains 16 residues. For the CDR3, the DNA is TGTTCCAGCAGCTTAGCGCGTGGCAGGGGGTACTATGGCTACACCTTC. Its translation: CSSSLARGRGYYGYTF.

The chain carries TRBV12-5 and TRBJ1-4, with 7 bases lining up with TRBD1. From germline, CDR1 is LGHNT and CDR2 FRNRAP. The CDR3 covers 14 residues. V lost 2 bases, J lost 4 bases, and 1 base stayed unmatched. The CDR3 DNA is TGTGCTAGTGGTTTGAGACAGGGTAATGAAAAACTGTTTTTT. Its translation is CASGLRQGNEKLFF. The full variable domain, completed using reference TRBV12-5 and TRBJ1-4, is DARVTQTPRHKVTEMGQEVTMRCQPILGHNTVFWYRQTMMQGLELLAYFRNRAPLDDSGMPKDRFSAEMPDATLATLKIQPSEPRDSAVYFCASGLRQGNEKLFFGSGTQLSVL.

The chain is built from TRBV15 and TRBJ1-1; TRBD1 might be the D (6 bases). Germline V CDR1 and CDR2: LNHNV, YYDKDF (reference sequence). V lost 3 bases and J 5 bases, leaving 13 bases between the germline ends. CDR3 length: 14 residues. CDR3 region: CATSSGRGGTEAFF. The CDR3 nucleotides read TGTGCCACCAGCAGCGGCAGGGGTGGGACTGAAGCTTTCTTT.

The chain combines TRBV5-1 with TRBJ1-1; 8 nucleotides match TRBD1. With 2 bases clipped from V and 6 bases from J, the junction kept 12 bases outside the gene matches. The germline V gene encodes CDR1 SGHRS and CDR2 YFSETQ. The CDR3 contains 16 residues. The CDR3 spells CASSFSGGAAWSEAFF. DNA for the CDR3: TGCGCCAGCAGCTTTTCAGGGGGCGCGGCCTGGTCTGAAGCTTTCTTT.